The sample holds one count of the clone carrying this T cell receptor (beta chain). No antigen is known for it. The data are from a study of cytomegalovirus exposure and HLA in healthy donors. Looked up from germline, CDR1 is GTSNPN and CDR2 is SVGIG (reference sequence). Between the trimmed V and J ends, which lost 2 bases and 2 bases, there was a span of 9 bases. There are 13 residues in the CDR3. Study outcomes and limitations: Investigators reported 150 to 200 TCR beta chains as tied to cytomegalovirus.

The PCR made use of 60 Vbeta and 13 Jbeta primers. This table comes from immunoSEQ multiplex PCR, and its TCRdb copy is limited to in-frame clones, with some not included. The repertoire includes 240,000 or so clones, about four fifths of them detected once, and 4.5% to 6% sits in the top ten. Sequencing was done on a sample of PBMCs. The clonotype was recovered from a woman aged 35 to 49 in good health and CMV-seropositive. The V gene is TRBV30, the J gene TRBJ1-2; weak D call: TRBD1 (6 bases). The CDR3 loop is CAWSRQENYGYTF. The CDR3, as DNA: TGTGCCTGGAGTCGACAGGAGAACTATGGCTACACCTTC.